This note documents a single T cell receptor (beta chain) sequence. The data stem from a study of shared clonotypes between healthy human individuals. The protocol was immunoSEQ multiplex PCR, while the TCRdb copy is restricted to in-frame clones and leaves out a portion. There are approximately 600,000 clones in the sample; about 95% occur only once, and 0.11% lies in the top ten. CD45RO-negative, CCR7-positively selected cells formed the naive CD8 fraction, excluding terminally differentiated effector memory CD45RA+ cells. The sequence was collected from a woman in her thirties in good health. Sequenced input: naive CD8+ T cells sorted from blood.

CDR3 in DNA: TGTGCCAGCAGGGTTGGGAGGGCCTCCTACGAGCAGTACTTC. This sequence encodes CASRVGRASYEQYF. The chain has TRBV2 and TRBJ2-5; 7 positions agree with TRBD2. The J call is in doubt because the DNA end fits TRBJ2-7 better. The CDR3 is 14 amino acids. The germline V gene encodes CDR1 SNHLY and CDR2 FYNNEI.